The next 7 T cell receptor beta chains were all read from a single sample in a study of glioma-infiltrating T cells. Amplification of TCR alpha and beta CDR3 regions from RNA used iRepertoire nested multiplex PCR. Using its own MiXCR run on the multiplex PCR reads, TCRdb lists one record per CDR3 protein. The sample yields approximately 120,000 distinct CDR3 sequences, about 23% seen once. Sequencing used glioma tissue, nonneoplastic brain tissue, or PBMCs (not recorded which). Source of these receptors: a human donor with low-grade glioma or glioblastoma, undergoing nonglioma brain surgery, or in good health (not recorded which).

On this clonotype: A read error may explain this, as a much larger clone is one base away. V usage is TRBV20-1 and J usage is TRBJ2-5; 7 positions agree with TRBD2. Germline V lookup: CDR1 DFQATT, CDR2 SNEGSKA (reference sequence). Unmatched junction bases numbered 19, after V lost 0 bases and J lost 6 bases. The CDR3 has 18 amino acids. CDR3 region: CSARDRLGREAVWQTQYF. Written as DNA, the CDR3 is TGCAGTGCTAGAGATCGTTTGGGCCGGGAGGCGGTCTGGCAGACCCAGTACTTC.

This clonotype was observed a single time. The chain joins TRBV5-1 to TRBJ2-3, with TRBD2 matching 10 bases. V lost 7 bases, J lost 4 bases, and 9 bases stayed unmatched. This CDR3 has 15 residues. Germline CDR1 SGHRS, CDR2 YFSETQ. The CDR3 bases are TGCGCCAGCTGCGATCCTAGCGGGAGCGCAGATACGCAGTATTTT. Translation gives CASCDPSGSADTQYF.

This clonotype was counted many times. J is TRBJ2-1 and V is TRBV6-1; tentatively, D is TRBD1 or TRBD2 (6 bases each). V was shortened by 7 bases and J by 4 bases, with 17 bases between the two germline ends. Germline V gene lookup returns CDR1 MNHNS and CDR2 SASEGT. This CDR3 has 15 residues. This CDR3 is CASNRGGYAYNEQFF. Written as DNA, the CDR3 is TGTGCCAGCAACAGAGGGGGGTATGCTTACAATGAGCAGTTCTTC.

Ten or more counts support this clonotype. The V and J genes are TRBV12-3 or TRBV12-4 and TRBJ1-5; 10 bases fit TRBD1. With 5 bases clipped from V and 2 bases from J, the junction kept 9 bases outside the gene matches. The CDR3 loop spans 17 amino acids. The CDR3 nucleotides are TGTGCCAGCAGTCACGGGACAGGGGACAATGGCAATCAGCCCCAGCATTTT. This gives the protein CASSHGTGDNGNQPQHF.

This clonotype was picked up many times. V usage is TRBV2 and J usage is TRBJ1-5, with no clear D. Trimming cost V 2 bases and J 2 bases, with 10 bases left between them. The germline V gene has CDR1 SNHLY and CDR2 FYNNEI. This CDR3 comprises 15 residues. CDR3 DNA: TGTGCCAGCAGTGAACCCGGGGTAGGCAATCAGCCCCAGCATTTT. It is translated as CASSEPGVGNQPQHF. Drawing the rest from reference TRBV2 and TRBJ1-5, the complete variable domain is EPEVTQTPSHQVTQMGQEVILRCVPISNHLYFYWYRQILGQKVEFLVSFYNNEISEKSEIFDDQFSVERPDGSNFTLKIRSTKLEDSAMYFCASSEPGVGNQPQHFGDGTRLSIL.

The sample holds many counts of this clonotype. The chain is built from TRBV28 and TRBJ2-7, with D tentatively TRBD1 or TRBD2 (5 bases each). CDR1 MDHEN and CDR2 SYDVKM come from the germline V gene. This CDR3 contains 13 residues. V was shortened by 8 bases and J by 4 bases, with 15 bases between the two germline ends. This CDR3 reads CASRDRGGYEQYF. Written as DNA, the CDR3 is TGTGCCAGCCGGGATAGGGGCGGGTACGAGCAGTACTTC. Full variable domain (missing parts from reference TRBV28 and TRBJ2-7): DVKVTQSSRYLVKRTGEKVFLECVQDMDHENMFWYRQDPGLGLRLIYFSYDVKMKEKGDIPEGYSVSREKKERFSLILESASTNQTSMYLCASRDRGGYEQYFGPGTRLTVT.

This clonotype was recorded at least ten times. This rearrangement joins TRBV7-2 to TRBJ2-3, with D tentatively TRBD2 (5 bases). This CDR3 has 14 residues. Germline CDR1 and CDR2: SGHTA and FQGNSA. Trimming cost V 2 bases and J 4 bases, with 10 bases left between them. The CDR3 region is CASSLMVGADTQYF. The DNA of the CDR3 is TGTGCCAGCAGCTTAATGGTGGGAGCAGATACGCAGTATTTT.